Sequencing of this T cell receptor beta chain was carried out in a study of cytomegalovirus exposure and HLA in healthy donors. Study at large: Assignment to the Caucasian-associated ancestry cluster applied to more than 75% of the approximately 400 genotyped donors. Regarding the study as a whole: Later work showed greater clonal expansion in HLA-associated TCR beta chains than in equally common others. Cytomegalovirus-associated TCR beta chains were listed, numbering 164. TCR association rates varied by HLA locus in a later analysis, with DRB1 highest and HLA-C lowest.

Use of 60 Vbeta and 13 Jbeta primers characterized the PCR. Sequencing was performed with immunoSEQ multiplex PCR; in TCRdb, only in-frame clones are kept and a portion is missing. The sample carries 150,000 to 160,000 clones, about 88% recorded once. A remark on this clone: Antigen: not known.

The V segment lost 4 bases and the J segment 8 bases; nucleotides outside the gene matches: 7. CDR3 length equals 14 residues. Per germline, CDR1 SGHNT and CDR2 YYREEE (reference sequence). This TCR was recovered from a woman aged 18 to 35 in good health and CMV-seronegative. Sample: PBMCs. The chain couples TRBV5-4 to TRBJ1-4, with 8 bases that match TRBD1. CDR3 DNA: TGTGCCAGCAGCCAGGACAGGGACGGCGAAAAACTGTTTTTT. Translated, it gives CASSQDRDGEKLFF.